The present T cell receptor (beta chain) was sequenced within a study of patients and donors after allogeneic stem cell transplantation (dated by TCRdb to the early 2020s). The library was made by RT-PCR. The run used a NextSeq 550. TCRdb redid the processing of the public reads, applying fastp at Q25 and MiXCR, and retained in-frame beta chains. Rows with one shared CDR3 protein collapse into an entry with the most common genes and DNA. This sample gives about 400,000 distinct CDR3 sequences in total; approximately 16% of them show up just once. 7.2% of the sample belongs to the ten largest clones. There are 16 amino acids in the CDR3, from cysteine to phenylalanine inclusive. Only the CDR3 DNA stays, 48 bases, in frame from base 1. Trimming removed 2 bases from V and 2 bases from J, leaving 14 bases between the germline ends. CDR1 and CDR2, per the germline V gene (reference sequence), are SEHNR and FQNEAQ.

On this clonotype: Its antigen remains undetermined. No qualities accompany the bases; no much larger clone lies one base away.

The sequence links TRBV7-9 to TRBJ2-3; TRBD1 could be the D gene, as 6 bases match. The clonotype comes from a human donor who was either an allogeneic HSCT recipient or a stem cell or donor lymphocyte infusion donor (not recorded which). It is not recorded whose cells these are; they may come from a transplant donor. The sequencing sample was made of blood, either unsorted or a sorted T cell fraction (not recorded which). For the CDR3, the sequence is CASSLRDTLNTDTQYF. The nucleotides are TGTGCCAGCAGCTTACGGGACACCCTAAACACAGATACGCAGTATTTT.